The 3 T cell receptor beta chains below all came from one sample that was sequenced in a study of cytomegalovirus exposure and HLA in healthy donors. PCR was performed using 60 Vbeta and 13 Jbeta primers. Produced via immunoSEQ multiplex PCR; TCRdb's table is partial and in-frame only. The data contain around 130,000 clones, roughly 84% of them singletons. Sample: PBMCs. These receptor sequences come from a man aged 50 or older in good health and CMV-seronegative.

The chain is built from TRBV6-5 and TRBJ2-7, with 7 bases that match TRBD1. Germline lookup yields CDR1 MNHEY and CDR2 SVGAGI. V gave up 7 bases and J gave up 0 bases; unmatched junction bases: 9. This CDR3 comprises 15 residues. The CDR3 nucleotides are TGTGCCAGCAATCGTTTGACAGGGAGCTCCTACGAGCAGTACTTC. This encodes CASNRLTGSSYEQYF.

The chain recombines TRBV4-1 with TRBJ2-3; maybe TRBD1 (5 bases). The length of the CDR3 is 14 residues. The V end was cut by 2 bases, the J end by 5 bases, with 11 bases between. Germline CDR1 is MGHRA and CDR2 is YSYEKL. CDR3 region: CASSQQYQGDTQYF. CDR3 nucleotides: TGCGCCAGCAGCCAACAATACCAGGGAGATACGCAGTATTTT.

The gene calls are TRBV2 and TRBJ2-4; D perhaps matches TRBD2 (6 bases). Looked up from germline, CDR1 is SNHLY and CDR2 is FYNNEI. V lost 2 bases and J 0 bases, leaving 8 bases between the germline ends. The CDR3 consists of 15 residues. The CDR3 loop is CASSELAIAKNIQYF. The CDR3 bases are TGTGCCAGCAGTGAACTAGCGATAGCCAAAAACATTCAGTACTTC.